This entry features one TCR beta chain sequence. This specimen comes from a study of blood T cells in healthy people across ages. The second PCR ran about 6 to 12 cycles with a sample-barcoded 5' primer and J-beta primers. From the 5' RACE reads, TCRdb called clonotypes with MiXCR, one entry per CDR3 protein. This table has some 700,000 distinct CDR3 sequences, 35% to 45% appearing once. Germline V gene lookup returns CDR1 SGHDT and CDR2 YYEEEE. The length of the CDR3 is 18 residues. With V trimmed by 4 bases and J by 0 bases, 14 bases remained unmatched. This rearrangement joins TRBV5-6 to TRBJ2-7; 9 bases align to TRBD2. Material for sequencing was blood. The sequence came from a woman aged 55-69 years in good health. The CDR3 spells CASSVVTLASGVSYEQYF. As DNA, the CDR3 is TGTGCCAGCAGCGTTGTCACACTGGCTAGCGGGGTCTCCTACGAGCAGTACTTC. Complete variable domain (other parts from reference TRBV5-6 and TRBJ2-7): DAGVTQSPTHLIKTRGQQVTLRCSPKSGHDTVSWYQQALGQGPQFIFQYYEEEERQRGNFPDRFSGHQFPNYSSELNVNALLLGDSALYLCASSVVTLASGVSYEQYFGPGTRLTVT.